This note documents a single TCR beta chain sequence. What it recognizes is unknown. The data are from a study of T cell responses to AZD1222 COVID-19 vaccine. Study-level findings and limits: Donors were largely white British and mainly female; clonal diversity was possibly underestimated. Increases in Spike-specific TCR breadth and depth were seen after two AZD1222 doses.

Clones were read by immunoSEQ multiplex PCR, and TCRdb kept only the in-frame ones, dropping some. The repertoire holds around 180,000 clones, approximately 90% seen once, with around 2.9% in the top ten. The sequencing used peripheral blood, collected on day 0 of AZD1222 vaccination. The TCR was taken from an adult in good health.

The DNA for the CDR3 is TGTGCCAGCAGTTGGGGAGAGAGGACTGAAGCTTTCTTT. This codes for CASSWGERTEAFF. The chain carries TRBV6-5 and TRBJ1-1; D gene uncertain. The CDR3 is 13 amino acids. Trimming left V 4 bases short and J 5 bases short, with 11 bases between. Germline CDR1 and CDR2: MNHEY and SVGAGI.